The text below deals with one T cell receptor (beta chain). V lost 3 bases, J lost 4 bases, and 10 bases stayed unmatched. The CDR3 runs 16 residues. Per the germline V gene, CDR1 is KGHSH and CDR2 is LQKENI. Diagnosing involved the use of clinical symptoms, serum thyroxine and TRAb, thyroid ultrasound and orbital computed tomography. This sample was taken from a study of T cells in Graves' hyperthyroidism and ophthalmopathy. Amplified regions were TCR beta CDR3 sequences from RNA transcripts. Primed by the HTBI set, a first-round RT-PCR was run on the TCR CDR3. From the multiplex PCR reads, TCRdb called clonotypes with MiXCR, one entry per CDR3 protein. This sample has about 360,000 distinct CDR3 sequences, with about 13% found just once.

The chain is built from TRBV18 and TRBJ2-3, with TRBD1 identical over 7 bases. Material: blood. The sequence derives from a woman aged 18-29 years with Graves' hyperthyroidism. As DNA, the CDR3 is TGTGCCAGCTCACCCCGGACAGGCCCTGGATCAGATACGCAGTATTTT. It encodes CASSPRTGPGSDTQYF.